One sample yielded the 24 T cell receptor beta chains listed below, sequenced in a study of T cell repertoires in cytomegalovirus infection (dated 2019 in TCRdb). Reads for this sample came from an Illumina HiSeq 1500. TCRdb ran its own pipeline on the public reads, namely fastp trimming at Q25 and MiXCR clone calling, and kept in-frame beta chains. For every CDR3 protein sequence, its rows merge into one entry that carries the most common genes and DNA. The sample contains hundreds of thousands of distinct CDR3 sequences, approximately 24% of them found a single time. Around 7.6% of the sample rests with the top ten. Sequences were obtained from CD8+ T cells from PBMCs. The receptors shown here come from a human donor in good health (CMV status not recorded). Some clones in this sample may be carry-over from other donors' samples.

This clonotype was seen only a few times. This chain connects TRBV27 to TRBJ2-2, with D unclear. Trimming cost V 7 bases and J 3 bases, with 9 bases left between them. CDR1 is MNHEY and CDR2 is SMNVEV in the germline V gene (reference sequence). The CDR3 has 13 amino acids. The CDR3 DNA follows: TGTGCCAGCACTAGGTCGTACACCGGGGAGCTGTTTTTT. Translation: CASTRSYTGELFF.

The rearrangement joins TRBV6-5 to TRBJ1-2; D gene ambiguous. Trimming removed 6 bases from V and 7 bases from J, with 12 bases in between. Per germline, CDR1 MNHEY and CDR2 SVGAGI. CDR3 length: 12 amino acids. CDR3 DNA: TGTGCCAGCAGCCACCCGGGGTCTGGCTACACCTTC. It specifies CASSHPGSGYTF.

In this sample, this clonotype turned up many times. The rearrangement uses TRBV7-9 and TRBJ2-1, with 12 bases that match TRBD2. J was trimmed by 5 bases and V by 4 bases; bases with no gene match: 6. Looked up from germline, CDR1 is SEHNR and CDR2 is FQNEAQ (reference sequence). This CDR3 is built from 16 residues. Here the CDR3 reads CASSSPGLAGHNEQFF. The CDR3 region has the DNA TGTGCCAGCAGCTCCCCGGGACTAGCGGGCCACAATGAGCAGTTCTTC.

This clonotype was counted between two and nine times. The J gene is TRBJ1-4, the V gene TRBV2; TRBD1 aligns across 9 bases. Germline loops: CDR1 SNHLY, CDR2 FYNNEI. Unmatched junction bases numbered 10, after V lost 8 bases and J lost 6 bases. This CDR3 contains 15 residues. Here the CDR3 DNA reads TGTGCCAGCGGACAGGGGCCGCTTCGGTATGAAAAACTGTTTTTT. Residues: CASGQGPLRYEKLFF.

This clonotype occurred a few times. The chain joins TRBV28 to TRBJ2-5, with TRBD1 matching 10 bases. J lost 5 bases, V lost 6 bases, and 9 bases had no gene match. The CDR3 covers 15 residues. Germline-derived CDR1 and CDR2 are MDHEN and SYDVKM. CDR3 loop: CASSLGTGAFETQYF. The CDR3 DNA sequence: TGTGCCAGCAGCCTCGGGACAGGGGCATTTGAGACCCAGTACTTC. Variable domain in full (rest from reference TRBV28 and TRBJ2-5): DVKVTQSSRYLVKRTGEKVFLECVQDMDHENMFWYRQDPGLGLRLIYFSYDVKMKEKGDIPEGYSVSREKKERFSLILESASTNQTSMYLCASSLGTGAFETQYFGPGTRLLVL.

The chain recombines TRBV7-8 with TRBJ1-4; D perhaps matches TRBD1 (5 bases). V was pared by 1 base and J by 8 bases, with 14 bases between. The CDR3 is made up of 15 amino acids. CDR1 is SGHVS, CDR2 FQNEAQ, per germline. CDR3 nucleotide sequence: TGTGCCAGCAGCTTAGGATGGGGGACCGAGGAAAAACTGTTTTTT. Translating gives CASSLGWGTEEKLFF.

The chain recombines TRBV10-3 with TRBJ2-2; D not certain. The germline V gene has CDR1 ENHRY and CDR2 SYGVKD. Trimming removed 3 bases from V and 1 base from J, with 9 bases in between. This CDR3 has 15 amino acids. This CDR3 reads CAISERTVNTGELFF. The CDR3 DNA is TGTGCCATCAGTGAAAGGACGGTGAACACCGGGGAGCTGTTTTTT.

There are a few counts of this clonotype. The chain recombines TRBV7-9 with TRBJ2-3, with 8 bases that match TRBD1. Per germline, CDR1 SEHNR and CDR2 FQNEAQ (reference sequence). V lost 1 base, J lost 5 bases, and 2 bases stayed unmatched. The CDR3 sequence is 14 residues long. In DNA, the CDR3 is TGTGCCAGCAGCTTAGTAGACAGGGGAGATACGCAGTATTTT. Translation: CASSLVDRGDTQYF.

This clonotype was seen a handful of times. The J gene is TRBJ1-1, the V gene TRBV5-1; possibly TRBD1 for D (6 bases). The germline V gene encodes CDR1 SGHRS and CDR2 YFSETQ. The V end lost 4 bases, the J end lost 6 bases, and 10 bases lay between the germline ends. The CDR3 is made up of 12 amino acids. The CDR3 DNA reads TGCGCCAGCAGCGCAGGGGACGCTGAAGCTTTCTTT. The encoded protein is CASSAGDAEAFF. The variable domain in full, completed from reference TRBV5-1 and TRBJ1-1, reads KAGVTQTPRYLIKTRGQQVTLSCSPISGHRSVSWYQQTPGQGLQFLFEYFSETQRNKGNFPGRFSGRQFSNSRSEMNVSTLELGDSALYLCASSAGDAEAFFGQGTRLTVV.

In DNA form, the CDR3 reads TGCGCCAGCAGTCAATCTAGAGGACAGGGAGATCAGCCCCAGCATTTT. This gives the protein CASSQSRGQGDQPQHF. This chain connects TRBV23-1 to TRBJ1-5, with 8 bases that match TRBD1. TRBV23-1 is placed among ORFs of uncertain function. The CDR3 totals 16 residues. With V trimmed by 0 bases and J by 5 bases, 6 bases remained unmatched.

This clonotype was seen many times. The rearrangement links TRBV7-6 to TRBJ1-1; D is undetermined. CDR3 length: 15 amino acids. Germline V gene lookup returns CDR1 SGHVS and CDR2 FNYEAQ. V lost 1 base to trimming and J lost 1 base, with 10 bases between them. The CDR3 is CASSLGRSKNTEAFF. CDR3 in DNA: TGTGCCAGCAGCTTAGGACGGTCCAAGAACACTGAAGCTTTCTTT.

This clonotype showed up many times. The J gene is TRBJ2-7, the V gene TRBV7-8; D possibly matches TRBD1 or TRBD2 (5 bases each). V lost 6 bases to trimming and J lost 3 bases, with 18 bases between them. This CDR3 spans 15 amino acids. The germline CDR1 and CDR2 sequences are SGHVS and FQNEAQ. The CDR3 nucleotides read TGTGCCAGCAGATTTAGAGAGGGGCCGCTCTACGAGCAGTACTTC. Translating it yields CASRFREGPLYEQYF.

With respect to this clonotype: A single base separates this from a much larger clone, so it may be a read error. The chain uses TRBV7-6 and TRBJ2-1, with TRBD1 identical over 8 bases. Unmatched junction bases numbered 12, after V lost 4 bases and J lost 7 bases. The CDR3 spans 16 residues. Looked up from germline, CDR1 is SGHVS and CDR2 is FNYEAQ. The CDR3 DNA reads as TGTGCCAGCAGCTACCGGGGACTTCAGGGGGCTAATGAGCAGTTCTTC. Its translation: CASSYRGLQGANEQFF.

The chain couples TRBV6-2 or TRBV6-3 to TRBJ2-7; 10 bases are a match to TRBD2. Germline loops: CDR1 MNHEY, CDR2 SVGEGT. V lost 0 bases, J lost 2 bases, and 4 bases stayed unmatched. The CDR3 runs to 16 residues. CDR3 in amino acids: CASSYSASGGPYEQYV. CDR3 nucleotide sequence: TGTGCCAGCAGTTACTCGGCTAGCGGGGGACCCTACGAGCAGTACGTC.

This clonotype was picked up many times. The chain couples TRBV28 to TRBJ2-3; D unresolved. Germline-derived CDR1 and CDR2 are MDHEN and SYDVKM. This CDR3 is 13 amino acids long. The V and J ends lost 3 bases and 2 bases respectively, with 6 bases between them. The CDR3 DNA reads as TGTGCCAGCAGTTTGACGCACACAGATACGCAGTATTTT. This encodes CASSLTHTDTQYF.

V and J are TRBV4-3 and TRBJ1-2, with 8 bases identical to TRBD1. CDR1 is LGHNA, CDR2 YSLEER, per germline. The CDR3 runs to 15 residues. V dropped 0 bases and J dropped 3; count of bases not matched to a gene: 3. The CDR3 protein is CASSQDGTGYYGYTF. The CDR3 nucleotides are TGCGCCAGCAGCCAAGATGGGACAGGTTACTATGGCTACACCTTC.

On this clonotype: A read error is likely, as this CDR3 ends without the conserved phenylalanine or tryptophan. V usage is TRBV6-2 or TRBV6-3 and J usage is TRBJ2-2; 13 nucleotides match TRBD2. V lost 3 bases and J lost 1; bases outside the gene matches: 11. CDR3 length: 20 residues. The germline V gene has CDR1 MNHEY and CDR2 SVGEGT. The CDR3 nucleotides read TGTGCCAGCAGTTATCCCCTGCCGGGACTAGCGGGGATGAACACCGGGGAGCTGTTTTCT. It is translated as CASSYPLPGLAGMNTGELFS.

The sample holds many counts of this clonotype. The gene calls are TRBV12-3 or TRBV12-4 and TRBJ1-1; D possibly corresponds to TRBD1 (5 bases). The CDR3 length is 15 residues. Trimming removed 0 bases at V and 3 bases at J, with 11 bases between. The CDR3 nucleotides are TGTGCCAGCAGTTTAGCGCGGGGGGGTGACACTGAAGCTTTCTTT. As protein: CASSLARGGDTEAFF.

The chain uses TRBV6-6 and TRBJ2-3, with no clear D. CDR1 is MNHNY and CDR2 is SVGAGI in the germline V gene (reference sequence). Trimming pared 0 bases from V and 3 bases from J, leaving 7 bases between. This CDR3 spans 14 amino acids. CDR3 protein: CASSYSISTDTQYF. The CDR3 coding sequence is TGTGCCAGCAGTTACTCGATCTCGACAGATACGCAGTATTTT.

V is TRBV23-1 and J is TRBJ2-7, with D perhaps TRBD1 (6 bases). TRBV23-1 is classed as an ORF, of uncertain function. Trimming took off 3 bases at V and 3 bases at J, with 15 bases between the two ends. This CDR3 region has 15 residues. The CDR3 protein is CASSHLQGYSYEQYV. The CDR3 nucleotides are TGCGCCAGCAGTCACCTACAGGGTTATAGCTACGAGCAGTACGTC.

In this sample, this clonotype turned up many times. This chain connects TRBV7-8 to TRBJ1-1, with no clear D. Germline CDR1 is SGHVS and CDR2 is FQNEAQ. Trimming stripped 8 bases from V and 2 bases from J, with 12 bases between. This CDR3 has 13 residues. CDR3 sequence: CASADHSNTEAFF. The CDR3 DNA is TGTGCCAGCGCAGACCACAGCAACACTGAAGCTTTCTTT.

The chain joins TRBV4-3 to TRBJ2-1; D gene unclear. V was trimmed by 0 bases and J by 9 bases, leaving 6 bases between them. CDR1 is LGHNA, CDR2 YSLEER, per germline. There are 12 residues in the CDR3. The CDR3 is CASSQDIGEQFF. Written as DNA, the CDR3 is TGCGCCAGCAGCCAAGACATTGGTGAGCAGTTCTTC.

This clonotype was detected ten times or more. The V and J genes are TRBV11-3 and TRBJ2-5; TRBD1 matches at 7 bases. CDR1 is SGHNT and CDR2 is YENEEA in the germline V gene. The CDR3 is made up of 14 amino acids. V trimming: 2 bases; J trimming: 1 base; junction bases outside the gene matches: 1. CDR3 DNA: TGTGCCAGCAGCTTACCAGGGGGCCAAGAGACCCAGTACTTC. It yields the protein CASSLPGGQETQYF.

This clonotype has just a few counts. The chain links TRBV28 to TRBJ1-2; TRBD1 is a possible D gene (5 bases). From germline, CDR1 is MDHEN and CDR2 SYDVKM. V was shortened by 2 bases and J by 2 bases, with 18 bases between the two germline ends. This CDR3 is 17 amino acids long. The CDR3 sequence: CASSLRGAPYLNYGYTF. The CDR3 coding sequence is TGTGCCAGCAGTTTAAGGGGCGCCCCTTATCTAAACTATGGCTACACCTTC.